Presented here are 25 T cell receptor beta chains from one specimen sequenced in a study of T cell changes during pregnancy in multiple sclerosis. Repertoires were generated with immunoSEQ multiplex PCR, while TCRdb's copy carries only in-frame clones and drops some. The table includes around 56,000 clones, around nine tenths detected once. The material was peripheral blood, obtained after pregnancy. The receptors derive from a female donor with multiple sclerosis, enrolled in a pregnancy study.

This chain connects TRBV6-5 to TRBJ2-2, with D tentatively TRBD2 (6 bases). The CDR3 runs to 15 residues. V shed 10 bases and J shed 5 bases, with 20 bases lying between them. Per germline, CDR1 MNHEY and CDR2 SVGAGI. The CDR3 sequence: CATTMEGSLTGELFF. The CDR3 DNA is TGTGCCACCACTATGGAGGGGTCCTTAACCGGGGAGCTGTTTTTT.

The J gene is TRBJ1-2, the V gene TRBV30; 8 nucleotides match TRBD1. The CDR3 is 13 residues long. The V segment lost 2 bases and the J segment 4 bases; nucleotides outside the gene matches: 3. Germline CDR1 and CDR2: GTSNPN and SVGIG (reference sequence). The CDR3 loop reads CAWSFGTGYGYTF. The CDR3 coding sequence is TGTGCCTGGAGTTTCGGGACAGGCTATGGCTACACCTTC.

CDR3 region: CASSRLGDSRELFF. DNA for the CDR3: TGTGCCAGTAGTCGATTAGGGGACTCCAGGGAGCTGTTTTTT. The chain is built from TRBV19 and TRBJ2-2; TRBD2 might be the D (6 bases). CDR3 length equals 14 residues. From germline, CDR1 is LNHDA and CDR2 SQIVND (reference sequence). V was clipped by 5 bases and J by 9 bases, with 16 bases between them.

The table lists this clone with a count of one. The V call is TRBV5-1, the J call TRBJ1-2; TRBD1 matches 7 bases. This CDR3 region has 15 residues. Germline V lookup: CDR1 SGHRS, CDR2 YFSETQ. V lost 0 bases to trimming and J lost 4 bases; unmatched junction nucleotides: 6. This CDR3 reads CASSLGDSNIYGYTF. The CDR3 DNA reads TGCGCCAGCAGCTTGGGGGACAGCAACATCTATGGCTACACCTTC.

The chain recombines TRBV5-1 with TRBJ1-2; TRBD1 agrees at 10 bases. This CDR3 has 15 amino acids. Germline assignment: CDR1 SGHRS and CDR2 YFSETQ. Trimming removed 3 bases from V and 2 bases from J; junction bases left unmatched: 4. The CDR3 region has the DNA TGCGCCAGCAGCTCCGGGACAGGGGCCAACTATGGCTACACCTTC. Translation gives CASSSGTGANYGYTF. The full variable domain, rest sourced from reference TRBV5-1 and TRBJ1-2, is KAGVTQTPRYLIKTRGQQVTLSCSPISGHRSVSWYQQTPGQGLQFLFEYFSETQRNKGNFPGRFSGRQFSNSRSEMNVSTLELGDSALYLCASSSGTGANYGYTFGSGTRLTVV.

The V call is TRBV5-5, the J call TRBJ1-2, with TRBD1 identical over 7 bases. There are 13 residues in the CDR3. Germline loops: CDR1 SGHKS, CDR2 YYEKEE (reference sequence). The V segment lost 3 bases and the J segment 5 bases; nucleotides outside the gene matches: 4. The CDR3 sequence: CASSSTGVYGYTF. The CDR3 nucleotides are TGTGCCAGCAGCTCTACAGGGGTGTATGGCTACACCTTC.

The chain uses TRBV2 and TRBJ2-3, with 8 bases fitting TRBD2. This CDR3 contains 21 residues. Germline lookup yields CDR1 SNHLY and CDR2 FYNNEI. V trimming: 0 bases; J trimming: 2 bases; junction bases outside the gene matches: 19. The CDR3 spells CASSEATFIYAGLGITDTQYF. The CDR3 DNA reads as TGTGCCAGCAGTGAAGCTACTTTTATTTACGCGGGACTAGGAATCACAGATACGCAGTATTTT.

Only one count was recorded for this clone. The chain has TRBV4-1 and TRBJ1-2, with D hard to call. Germline values: CDR1 MGHRA, CDR2 YSYEKL. V gave up 0 bases and J gave up 2 bases, with 13 bases separating them. The CDR3 sequence is 16 residues long. The CDR3 region has the DNA TGCGCCAGCAGCCAAGATGGGTTGGGCCTAAACTATGGCTACACCTTC. Amino acids: CASSQDGLGLNYGYTF.

This clone has a single count. At the DNA level, this CDR3 is encoded by other sequences in the same sample as well. The V gene is TRBV5-1, the J gene TRBJ1-2; weak D call: TRBD1 (5 bases). The CDR3 spans 13 residues. Trimming took off 0 bases at V and 8 bases at J, with 11 bases between the two ends. Germline V lookup: CDR1 SGHRS, CDR2 YFSETQ. CDR3 residues: CASSLELGAGYTF. The CDR3 DNA reads as TGCGCCAGCAGCTTGGAGTTAGGGGCCGGCTACACCTTC.

The gene calls are TRBV6-1 and TRBJ2-1, with D perhaps TRBD2 (5 bases). The V end lost 3 bases, the J end lost 2 bases, and 14 bases lay between the germline ends. In germline, CDR1 is MNHNS, CDR2 SASEGT. The CDR3 contains 16 residues. The CDR3 spells CASSDSGLGPYNEQFF. As DNA, the CDR3 is TGTGCCAGCAGTGATTCGGGATTAGGGCCCTACAATGAGCAGTTCTTC.

The chain links TRBV18 to TRBJ2-5; perhaps TRBD2 as D (5 bases). Trimming took 0 bases from V and 1 from J, leaving 9 bases between them. Per the germline V gene, CDR1 is KGHSH and CDR2 is LQKENI. The CDR3 length is 15 residues. CDR3 protein: CASSPPSGAQETQYF. For the CDR3, the DNA is TGTGCCAGCTCACCACCGAGCGGTGCCCAAGAGACCCAGTACTTC.

This rearrangement joins TRBV18 to TRBJ2-5; possibly TRBD1 for D (5 bases). The CDR3 runs 13 residues. With 6 bases removed from V and 4 bases from J, the gap between germline ends came to 12 bases. Per germline, CDR1 KGHSH and CDR2 LQKENI. CDR3 nucleotide sequence: TGTGCCAGCTCCCTGGGGCTAGGAGAGACCCAGTACTTC. This sequence encodes CASSLGLGETQYF.

This rearrangement joins TRBV6-5 to TRBJ1-6; no definite D call. CDR1 MNHEY and CDR2 SVGAGI come from the germline V gene. Trimming stripped 7 bases from V and 6 bases from J, with 10 bases between. The CDR3 runs to 13 residues. The CDR3 bases are TGTGCCAGCAACCTCGAGCGTAATTCACCCCTCCACTTT. Its protein is CASNLERNSPLHF.

The chain combines TRBV6-1 with TRBJ1-6; a possible D gene is TRBD1 (6 bases). CDR3 size: 13 residues. Germline V lookup: CDR1 MNHNS, CDR2 SASEGT. Trimming took off 6 bases at V and 10 bases at J, with 13 bases between the two ends. The CDR3: CASRDSEISPLHF. Written as DNA, the CDR3 is TGTGCCAGCAGGGACAGTGAGATCTCACCCCTCCACTTT.

J is TRBJ2-1 and V is TRBV19; 7 bases line up with TRBD1. Germline CDR1 LNHDA, CDR2 SQIVND (reference sequence). V shed 6 bases and J 5 bases; nucleotides not matched to a gene: 7. The length of the CDR3 is 14 residues. The CDR3 DNA reads as TGTGCCAGTAGACGAGGGGACAGAAACAATGAGCAGTTCTTC. Translation gives CASRRGDRNNEQFF.

V gene TRBV7-2 combines with J gene TRBJ2-7; 9 nucleotides agree with TRBD1. The germline V gene has CDR1 SGHTA and CDR2 FQGNSA. The CDR3 length is 15 residues. V gave up 5 bases and J gave up 5 bases; unmatched junction bases: 10. The CDR3 region has the DNA TGTGCCAGCAGCCCCCCCGGGACAGGGATCCACGAGCAGTACTTC. Its translation is CASSPPGTGIHEQYF.

This chain connects TRBV7-3 to TRBJ1-2; tentative D call: TRBD1 (5 bases). Looked up from germline, CDR1 is SGHTA and CDR2 is FQGTGA. V was clipped by 4 bases and J by 5 bases, with 11 bases between them. CDR3 length equals 13 residues. The CDR3 DNA follows: TGTGCCAGCAGCTCGCGGGACCTTTATGGCTACACCTTC. Amino acid sequence: CASSSRDLYGYTF.

The V and J genes are TRBV7-3 and TRBJ2-5; possible D gene TRBD1, 6 bases. The ends were cut back, 3 bases at V and 1 base at J, with 9 bases in the middle. The CDR3 sequence is 14 residues long. The germline V gene encodes CDR1 SGHTA and CDR2 FQGTGA. This chain's CDR3 is CASSFQGSQETQYF. CDR3 DNA sequence: TGTGCCAGCAGCTTCCAGGGGTCCCAAGAGACCCAGTACTTC.

This chain uses TRBV5-6 with TRBJ1-5; the match to TRBD1 covers 8 bases. V shed 1 base and J 4 bases; nucleotides not matched to a gene: 10. Germline lookup yields CDR1 SGHDT and CDR2 YYEEEE. There are 17 residues in the CDR3. The CDR3 spells CASSLRTGYGVNQPQHF. The CDR3, as DNA: TGTGCCAGCAGCTTGCGGACAGGGTATGGGGTAAATCAGCCCCAGCATTTT.

This sequence joins TRBV6-1 and TRBJ2-6; a possible D gene is TRBD1 (6 bases). Germline lookup yields CDR1 MNHNS and CDR2 SASEGT. CDR3 size: 16 residues. The V and J ends lost 4 bases and 1 base respectively, with 11 bases between them. CDR3 sequence (DNA): TGTGCCAGCAGTGTCCTGGACAGTTCTGGGGCCAACGTCCTGACTTTC. Protein sequence: CASSVLDSSGANVLTF.

The V and J genes are TRBV5-6 and TRBJ1-1; 8 bases align to TRBD1. V shed 2 bases, J shed 2 bases, and the junction held 2 bases outside the gene matches. CDR1 and CDR2 from the germline V gene are SGHDT and YYEEEE. CDR3 size: 14 residues. This CDR3 is CASSFSGGNTEAFF. In DNA form, the CDR3 reads TGTGCCAGCAGCTTTTCAGGGGGCAACACTGAAGCTTTCTTT.

This chain links TRBV4-3 with TRBJ2-2, with D possibly matching TRBD2 (6 bases). The CDR3 loop spans 14 amino acids. Germline CDR1 and CDR2: LGHNA and YSLEER. V was cut by 1 base and J by 9 bases, with 12 bases left in between. CDR3 protein: CASSQVQGGWELFF. CDR3 in DNA: TGCGCCAGCAGCCAAGTGCAGGGAGGTTGGGAGCTGTTTTTT.

This rearrangement joins TRBV30 to TRBJ2-6, with a weak D call TRBD1 (5 bases). The CDR3 has 17 amino acids. CDR1 is GTSNPN, CDR2 SVGIG, per germline (reference sequence). With 2 bases removed from V and 2 bases from J, the gap between germline ends came to 16 bases. Here the CDR3 reads CAWSPPTGHTGANVLTF. The CDR3, as DNA: TGTGCCTGGAGTCCCCCAACAGGCCACACTGGGGCCAACGTCCTGACTTTC.

The chain carries TRBV5-1 and TRBJ1-1; D perhaps matches TRBD1 (5 bases). Germline lookup yields CDR1 SGHRS and CDR2 YFSETQ. The CDR3 runs 14 residues. The V end was cut by 0 bases, the J end by 5 bases, with 11 bases between. The CDR3 nucleotides read TGCGCCAGCAGCTTGGCGGGGGTGGAAACTGAAGCTTTCTTT. Protein product: CASSLAGVETEAFF. The variable domain in full, with the rest retrieved from reference TRBV5-1 and TRBJ1-1, is KAGVTQTPRYLIKTRGQQVTLSCSPISGHRSVSWYQQTPGQGLQFLFEYFSETQRNKGNFPGRFSGRQFSNSRSEMNVSTLELGDSALYLCASSLAGVETEAFFGQGTRLTVV.

V gene TRBV4-1 combines with J gene TRBJ2-7; 9 nucleotides line up with TRBD1. The V gene end was trimmed by 0 bases and the J gene end by 3 bases; junction bases not matched to a gene: 3. CDR1 is MGHRA, CDR2 YSYEKL, per germline. CDR3 length equals 15 residues. The CDR3: CASSQDDRGYYEQYF. In DNA, the CDR3 is TGCGCCAGCAGCCAAGATGACAGGGGGTACTACGAGCAGTACTTC.